These T cell receptor beta chains were read from a single sample in a study of blood T cells in healthy people across ages. TCRdb itself ran the 5' RACE reads through MiXCR, one entry per CDR3 protein. The sample has about 640,000 distinct CDR3 sequences, around 38% seen once. The sample was blood. These receptors came from a man older than 75 in good health. Both conserved end residues are part of each CDR3. The order of the fields is CDR3 length, J gene, clone size, V gene, D gene, CDR3 protein, CDR3 DNA. D genes are given only for firm matches. A clone size is listed for some rows: how often the clone was seen (once, few, many), or a class if it is expanded.

>12|TRBJ2-3|NA|TRBV20-1|NA
CSATPSIDTQYF
TGCAGTGCTACCCCGAGTATAGATACGCAGTATTTT
>16|TRBJ2-2|NA|TRBV3-1|TRBD1
CASSLQGATNTRELFF
TGTGCCAGTAGCCTACAGGGGGCAACGAACACCAGGGAGCTGTTTTTT
>14|TRBJ2-3|NA|TRBV10-3|TRBD1
CAISGTGGLDTQYF
TGTGCCATCTCCGGGACAGGGGGCTTAGATACGCAGTATTTT
>11|TRBJ2-1|few|TRBV7-9|NA
CASSTTREQFF
TGTGCCAGCAGCACAACCAGGGAGCAGTTCTTC
>13|TRBJ2-3|NA|TRBV15|NA
CATSPRGAGAQYF
TGTGCCACCAGCCCCAGGGGCGCGGGTGCGCAGTATTTT
>13|TRBJ2-7|many|TRBV7-2|TRBD2
CASSLEAGAKRYF
TGTGCCAGCAGCTTAGAAGCGGGGGCGAAGAGGTACTTC
>11|TRBJ2-1|NA|TRBV14|NA
CASSQVAEQFF
TGTGCCAGCAGCCAAGTGGCTGAGCAGTTCTTC
>16|TRBJ2-5|many|TRBV20-1|TRBD2
CSARARLAGLQETQYF
TGCAGTGCTAGAGCCCGGCTAGCGGGCCTCCAAGAGACCCAGTACTTC
>10|TRBJ2-5|NA|TRBV2|NA
CASSESGQYF
TGTGCCAGCAGTGAATCGGGCCAGTACTTC
>16|TRBJ1-3|once|TRBV29-1|NA
CSVAGTTRFSGNTIYF
TGCAGCGTTGCCGGGACAACACGCTTTTCAGGAAACACCATATATTTT
>13|TRBJ2-7|few|TRBV6-2/TRBV6-3|TRBD1
CASRRQGNYEQYF
TGTGCCAGCAGGAGACAGGGGAATTACGAGCAGTACTTC
>12|TRBJ2-7|few|TRBV30|NA
CAWTQGGVEQYF
TGTGCCTGGACGCAGGGAGGCGTCGAGCAGTACTTC
>16|TRBJ2-5|NA|TRBV20-1|TRBD2
CSAPQGTSGYQETQYF
TGCAGTGCGCCCCAAGGGACTAGCGGATACCAAGAGACCCAGTACTTC
>15|TRBJ2-3|NA|TRBV5-1|NA
CASSLRQVGTDTQYF
TGCGCCAGCAGCTTGCGGCAGGTTGGCACAGATACGCAGTATTTT
>14|TRBJ1-5|NA|TRBV20-1|NA
CSAREGGINQPQHF
TGCAGTGCTAGAGAGGGAGGGATCAATCAGCCCCAGCATTTT
>13|TRBJ1-2|once|TRBV3-1|TRBD1
CASSYRGLGGYTF
TGTGCCAGCAGCTACAGGGGGCTCGGGGGCTACACCTTC